The next 23 T cell receptor beta chains were all read from a single sample in a study of control samples from healthy donors and cancer patients. Method: immunoSEQ multiplex PCR; TCRdb's copy keeps in-frame clones and lacks some. The sample records about 160,000 clones, around 96% being singletons. Sequencing was carried out using blood. Receptors were obtained from a woman in her thirties in good health.

The chain uses TRBV9 and TRBJ2-5; D uncertain. Germline V gene sequence: CDR1 SGDLS, CDR2 YYNGEE. Trimming took off 0 bases at V and 5 bases at J, with 8 bases between the two ends. The CDR3 is made up of 13 amino acids. Here the CDR3 DNA reads TGTGCCAGCAGCGTAGCCGGGTACGAGACCCAGTACTTC. The encoded protein is CASSVAGYETQYF.

The rearrangement uses TRBV9 and TRBJ2-4; 7 bases map to TRBD2. The CDR3 runs to 13 residues. V shed 3 bases, J shed 12 bases, and the junction held 9 bases outside the gene matches. CDR1 is SGDLS and CDR2 is YYNGEE in the germline V gene. Written as DNA, the CDR3 is TGTGCCAGCAGCGGCCCGGGACTAACTAATCAGTACTTC. Its translation: CASSGPGLTNQYF.

V usage is TRBV18 and J usage is TRBJ1-1; D not certain. Per the germline V gene, CDR1 is KGHSH and CDR2 is LQKENI. CDR3 length equals 13 residues. Trimming shortened V by 6 bases and J by 1 base, and 9 bases separated the two germline ends. Here the CDR3 DNA reads TGTGCCAGCTCTCGAGCAAGGAACACTGAAGCTTTCTTT. Protein: CASSRARNTEAFF.

The rearrangement links TRBV7-9 to TRBJ1-1; D gene ambiguous. The V and J ends lost 5 bases and 5 bases respectively, with 18 bases between them. From germline, CDR1 is SEHNR and CDR2 FQNEAQ (reference sequence). The CDR3 length is 15 residues. CDR3 region: CASSPRLGMETEAFF. The CDR3 nucleotides are TGTGCCAGCAGCCCCCGACTCGGAATGGAGACTGAAGCTTTCTTT.

The chain couples TRBV11-1 to TRBJ2-5; D unresolved. This CDR3 is built from 13 residues. Germline loops: CDR1 SGHAT, CDR2 FQDESV (reference sequence). V lost 1 base and J 0 bases, leaving 3 bases between the germline ends. CDR3 in amino acids: CASSLVHQETQYF. CDR3 DNA sequence: TGTGCCAGCAGCTTAGTACACCAAGAGACCCAGTACTTC.

The genes are TRBV28 and TRBJ2-7; 7 bases match TRBD2. Germline assignment: CDR1 MDHEN and CDR2 SYDVKM. The CDR3 runs 16 residues. V shed 1 base, J shed 7 bases, and the junction held 13 bases outside the gene matches. The CDR3 nucleotides read TGTGCCAGCAGTTTATTAGGCGGGAGCATTAGGAGGGAGCAGTACTTC. Its protein is CASSLLGGSIRREQYF.

The chain has TRBV3-1 (or the pseudogene TRBV3-2) and TRBJ2-7, with TRBD2 matching over 11 bases. With V trimmed by 4 bases and J by 1 base, 6 bases remained unmatched. The CDR3 is made up of 16 amino acids. Per germline, CDR1 LGHDT and CDR2 YNNKEL (reference sequence). The CDR3 protein is CASSPFIAGGSYEQYF. As DNA, the CDR3 is TGTGCCAGCAGCCCTTTCATAGCGGGGGGGTCCTACGAGCAGTACTTC.

The rearrangement uses TRBV5-1 and TRBJ2-3; TRBD2 aligns across 12 bases. Germline values: CDR1 SGHRS, CDR2 YFSETQ. The CDR3 is 15 residues long. The J segment lost 3 bases and the V segment lost 4 bases, leaving 3 bases of the junction unmatched. Written as DNA, the CDR3 is TGCGCCAGCAGCCGCGGACTAGCGGGGACAGATACGCAGTATTTT. Translating it yields CASSRGLAGTDTQYF.

CDR3 protein: CASTTSGIYNEQFF. As DNA, the CDR3 is TGTGCCTCGACGACTAGCGGGATCTACAATGAGCAGTTCTTC. This chain joins TRBV30 and TRBJ2-1; 11 bases fit TRBD2. Per germline, CDR1 GTSNPN and CDR2 SVGIG (reference sequence). The CDR3 length is 14 residues. Germline trimming cut 7 bases from V and 3 bases from J; bases unmatched to any gene: 5.

The chain uses TRBV5-1 and TRBJ1-2; tentatively, D is TRBD1 (6 bases). The CDR3 totals 15 residues. The ends were cut back, 0 bases at V and 0 bases at J, with 9 bases in the middle. CDR1 is SGHRS and CDR2 is YFSETQ in the germline V gene. The DNA of the CDR3 is TGCGCCAGCAGCTTGGAGGACAGAACTAACTATGGCTACACCTTC. Its protein product is CASSLEDRTNYGYTF.

The chain employs TRBV4-1 and TRBJ2-2; 8 bases agree with TRBD2. Germline V gene lookup returns CDR1 MGHRA and CDR2 YSYEKL. V dropped 0 bases and J dropped 3; count of bases not matched to a gene: 6. This CDR3 is 17 amino acids long. CDR3 region: CASSQEISGSDTGELFF. The CDR3 nucleotides read TGCGCCAGCAGCCAAGAGATAAGCGGGAGTGACACCGGGGAGCTGTTTTTT.

This sequence joins TRBV19 and TRBJ2-7; TRBD1 might be the D (5 bases). Looked up from germline, CDR1 is LNHDA and CDR2 is SQIVND (reference sequence). V shed 3 bases and J shed 6 bases, with 15 bases lying between them. The CDR3 consists of 14 residues. The CDR3 protein is CASSMAGRAPEQYF. CDR3 bases: TGTGCCAGTAGTATGGCAGGCAGGGCTCCCGAGCAGTACTTC.

The genes are TRBV9 and TRBJ1-1; a weak D match, TRBD1 (6 bases). V was clipped by 4 bases and J by 4 bases, with 14 bases between them. The CDR3 length is 14 residues. In germline, CDR1 is SGDLS, CDR2 YYNGEE. CDR3 nucleotide sequence: TGTGCCAGCAGCACCATACAGGGTGGCACTGAAGCTTTCTTT. It encodes CASSTIQGGTEAFF.

The chain combines TRBV5-1 with TRBJ2-7, with TRBD2 as a possible D gene (5 bases). V lost 5 bases to trimming and J lost 4 bases, with 19 bases between them. The CDR3 spans 15 residues. Germline V gives CDR1 SGHRS, CDR2 YFSETQ. The CDR3 DNA follows: TGCGCCAGCAGTCCTCGGAGAGGGCTAGTTTACGAGCAGTACTTC. Translated: CASSPRRGLVYEQYF.

The chain employs TRBV4-1 and TRBJ2-1; 9 nucleotides agree with TRBD2. CDR1 is MGHRA and CDR2 is YSYEKL in the germline V gene. The CDR3 runs 15 residues. Trimming cost V 1 base and J 5 bases; bases outside gene matches: 3. CDR3 protein: CASSQVLAGNNEQFF. DNA of the CDR3: TGCGCCAGCAGCCAAGTACTAGCGGGCAACAATGAGCAGTTCTTC.

J is TRBJ2-7 and V is TRBV5-5; D is perhaps TRBD1 or TRBD2 (5 bases each). V was shortened by 1 base and J by 2 bases, with 16 bases between the two germline ends. In germline, CDR1 is SGHKS, CDR2 YYEKEE (reference sequence). The CDR3 totals 16 residues. CDR3 amino acids: CASSLFRGRSPYEQYF. The CDR3, as DNA: TGTGCCAGCAGCTTGTTTCGGGGACGGAGTCCCTACGAGCAGTACTTC.

This chain connects TRBV6-5 to TRBJ1-5, with a weak D call TRBD1 (5 bases). The CDR3 has 15 amino acids. Trimming cost V 6 bases and J 5 bases, with 17 bases left between them. Per germline, CDR1 MNHEY and CDR2 SVGAGI. The CDR3 reads CASRKGPGGHQPQHF. CDR3 nucleotides: TGTGCCAGCAGAAAGGGGCCAGGAGGTCATCAGCCCCAGCATTTT.

This rearrangement joins TRBV5-1 to TRBJ1-3; D gene ambiguous. The germline CDR1 and CDR2 sequences are SGHRS and YFSETQ. V lost 0 bases and J 0 bases, leaving 7 bases between the germline ends. This CDR3 is built from 15 residues. The CDR3 here is CASSLDGFSGNTIYF. For the CDR3, the DNA is TGCGCCAGCAGCTTGGATGGCTTCTCTGGAAACACCATATATTTT.

The chain couples TRBV28 to TRBJ1-5; D is unclear. Germline CDR1 reads MDHEN; CDR2 reads SYDVKM. Trimming took 6 bases from V and 6 from J, leaving 12 bases between them. The CDR3 spans 13 residues. CDR3 coding DNA: TGTGCCAGCAGCCGCACAACACTTCAGCCCCAGCATTTT. The encoded protein is CASSRTTLQPQHF.

The chain carries TRBV9 and TRBJ2-2; D is perhaps TRBD1 (6 bases). The germline V gene encodes CDR1 SGDLS and CDR2 YYNGEE. The CDR3 runs 12 residues. V was pared by 5 bases and J by 8 bases, with 10 bases between. This CDR3 reads CASRGGLGELFF. CDR3 in DNA: TGTGCCAGCAGAGGGGGTTTAGGGGAGCTGTTTTTT.

J is TRBJ2-5 and V is TRBV3-1 (or the pseudogene TRBV3-2), with D perhaps given as TRBD1 or TRBD2 (5 bases each). Germline CDR1 reads LGHDT; CDR2 reads YNNKEL (reference sequence). With 6 bases removed from V and 2 bases from J, the gap between germline ends came to 13 bases. The CDR3 covers 14 residues. The CDR3 nucleotides are TGTGCCAGCAGGCTCGGGGCAGCTCAAGAGACCCAGTACTTC. The encoded protein is CASRLGAAQETQYF.

V is TRBV5-1 and J is TRBJ2-1; a possible D gene is TRBD2 (5 bases). The CDR3 has 15 amino acids. The germline CDR1 and CDR2 sequences are SGHRS and YFSETQ. Trimming took off 6 bases at V and 1 base at J, with 14 bases between the two ends. The chain's CDR3 is CASTPPSRSYNEQFF. The CDR3 nucleotides read TGCGCCAGCACCCCTCCTAGCAGGTCCTACAATGAGCAGTTCTTC. Drawing the rest from reference TRBV5-1 and TRBJ2-1, the complete variable domain is KAGVTQTPRYLIKTRGQQVTLSCSPISGHRSVSWYQQTPGQGLQFLFEYFSETQRNKGNFPGRFSGRQFSNSRSEMNVSTLELGDSALYLCASTPPSRSYNEQFFGPGTRLTVL.

The genes are TRBV28 and TRBJ2-5; D may be TRBD1 (6 bases). CDR1 is MDHEN, CDR2 SYDVKM, per germline. The CDR3 spans 15 residues. V was shortened by 5 bases and J by 4 bases, with 17 bases between the two germline ends. CDR3 sequence: CASSKSQGHSETQYF. The CDR3 DNA is TGTGCCAGCAGTAAGTCACAGGGTCACTCAGAGACCCAGTACTTC.